One and the same sample provided the 25 T cell receptor beta chains below, sequenced in a study of T cell repertoires in urothelial bladder cancer. TCRdb keeps only in-frame clones here, not all; method: immunoSEQ multiplex PCR. Of roughly 11,000 clones listed, 68% are singletons. Sequencing was done on a sample of tumor-infiltrating cells from bladder cancer. These receptors originate from a human donor with a benign inflammatory bladder lesion.

The gene calls are TRBV7-2 and TRBJ1-5; the D is unclear. This CDR3 region has 16 residues. Trimming shortened V by 5 bases and J by 0 bases, and 14 bases separated the two germline ends. Germline V CDR1 and CDR2: SGHTA, FQGNSA. Here the CDR3 DNA reads TGTGCCAGCAGCCCCTCCGAGCCCACTAGCAATCAGCCCCAGCATTTT. This gives the protein CASSPSEPTSNQPQHF.

This clone showed up just a few times. This chain connects TRBV5-6 to TRBJ1-2, with 8 bases that match TRBD1. CDR1 SGHDT and CDR2 YYEEEE come from the germline V gene. V lost 4 bases and J lost 14; bases outside the gene matches: 7. The CDR3 loop spans 11 amino acids. CDR3 bases: TGTGCCAGCAGCCGGGACAGGAGCGAAACCTTC. This gives the protein CASSRDRSETF.

This chain connects TRBV18 to TRBJ2-5; D perhaps matches TRBD2 (6 bases). Trimming pared 6 bases from V and 4 bases from J, leaving 12 bases between. The CDR3 has 13 residues. Germline CDR1 and CDR2: KGHSH and LQKENI. This CDR3 reads CASSGGVLETQYF. Here the CDR3 DNA reads TGTGCCAGCTCCGGCGGGGTTTTAGAGACCCAGTACTTC.

The chain carries TRBV7-3 and TRBJ2-2, with 8 bases lining up with TRBD2. Germline-derived CDR1 and CDR2 are SGHTA and FQGTGA. J lost 6 bases, V lost 5 bases, and 14 bases had no gene match. There are 17 residues in the CDR3. CDR3 sequence: CASSPRTQRGRSGELFF. Written as DNA, the CDR3 is TGTGCCAGCAGCCCCCGGACGCAGCGGGGGAGGTCCGGGGAGCTGTTTTTT.

The V and J genes are TRBV9 and TRBJ1-3; D remains ambiguous. Trimming shortened V by 2 bases and J by 3 bases, and 21 bases separated the two germline ends. Germline V CDR1 and CDR2: SGDLS, YYNGEE. CDR3 size: 18 residues. DNA for the CDR3: TGTGCCAGCAGCGTCGGAGGAGTATCAGCATCATATGGAAACACCATATATTTT. Its translation: CASSVGGVSASYGNTIYF. Complete variable domain (other parts from reference TRBV9 and TRBJ1-3): DSGVTQTPKHLITATGQRVTLRCSPRSGDLSVYWYQQSLDQGLQFLIQYYNGEERAKGNILERFSAQQFPDLHSELNLSSLELGDSALYFCASSVGGVSASYGNTIYFGEGSWLTVV.

The chain employs TRBV7-2 and TRBJ1-4; possible D gene TRBD1, 5 bases. V was shortened by 2 bases and J by 8 bases, with 15 bases between the two germline ends. CDR3 size: 15 residues. Germline assignment: CDR1 SGHTA and CDR2 FQGNSA. DNA for the CDR3: TGTGCCAGCAGCTTACGAAGGGGCCTTGGGGAAAAACTGTTTTTT. Its translation is CASSLRRGLGEKLFF.

This clone came up once. J is TRBJ2-2 and V is TRBV19, with 10 bases that match TRBD2. Germline V gene lookup returns CDR1 LNHDA and CDR2 SQIVND (reference sequence). CDR3 length: 16 residues. The J segment lost 6 bases and the V segment lost 7 bases, leaving 11 bases of the junction unmatched. The CDR3 sequence is CASNSGTSVSAGELFF. The CDR3 coding sequence is TGTGCCAGTAATTCCGGGACTAGCGTTTCCGCCGGGGAGCTGTTTTTT. Filled out from reference TRBV19 and TRBJ2-2, the complete variable domain reads DGGITQSPKYLFRKEGQNVTLSCEQNLNHDAMYWYRQDPGQGLRLIYYSQIVNDFQKGDIAEGYSVSREKKESFPLTVTSAQKNPTAFYLCASNSGTSVSAGELFFGEGSRLTVL.

This clone came up a few times. The chain is built from TRBV10-3 and TRBJ1-6; D is unresolved. V shed 0 bases and J shed 9 bases, with 3 bases lying between them. There are 12 residues in the CDR3. The germline gives CDR1 ENHRY, CDR2 SYGVKD. This CDR3 reads CAISESTSPLHF. The CDR3 DNA reads TGTGCCATCAGTGAGTCGACTTCACCCCTCCACTTT.

V gene TRBV7-3 combines with J gene TRBJ2-3, with 10 bases matching TRBD2. CDR1 is SGHTA, CDR2 FQGTGA, per germline. The CDR3 has 17 amino acids. V shed 5 bases, J shed 2 bases, and the junction held 10 bases outside the gene matches. The CDR3 coding sequence is TGTGCCAGCAGCACGATTAGCGGGGGGACTCTCACAGATACGCAGTATTTT. Its protein is CASSTISGGTLTDTQYF.

The rearrangement joins TRBV6-4 to TRBJ2-3, with TRBD2 matching over 7 bases. Per germline, CDR1 MRHNA and CDR2 SNTAGT. The CDR3 spans 15 residues. The junction had 9 bases not matched to a gene; V was cut back by 4 bases and J by 5 bases. CDR3 loop: CASSASTSPKDTQYF. CDR3 nucleotide sequence: TGTGCCAGCAGTGCTTCGACTAGCCCAAAAGATACGCAGTATTTT.

The chain couples TRBV28 to TRBJ2-7; TRBD1 matches at 8 bases. V was clipped by 6 bases and J by 1 base; unmatched bases: 5. CDR1 is MDHEN, CDR2 SYDVKM, per germline. This CDR3 has 14 residues. Here the CDR3 reads CASRSGGASYEQYF. CDR3 bases: TGTGCCAGCAGATCAGGGGGCGCGTCCTACGAGCAGTACTTC. Based on the CDR3 plus reference TRBV28 and TRBJ2-7, the full variable domain is DVKVTQSSRYLVKRTGEKVFLECVQDMDHENMFWYRQDPGLGLRLIYFSYDVKMKEKGDIPEGYSVSREKKERFSLILESASTNQTSMYLCASRSGGASYEQYFGPGTRLTVT.

The chain carries TRBV5-1 and TRBJ2-7; the match to TRBD1 covers 9 bases. Losses at the gene ends were 2 bases for V and 7 bases for J; bases not matched to a gene: 4. CDR1 is SGHRS and CDR2 is YFSETQ in the germline V gene. The CDR3 runs 13 residues. The CDR3 nucleotides are TGCGCCAGCAGCTTTAGGGGACAGGGAGAGCAGTACTTC. It codes for CASSFRGQGEQYF.

The rearrangement links TRBV21-1 to TRBJ2-1; no check of the table's D call, TRBD1, against the DNA was made. TRBV21-1 is given as a pseudogene. CDR3 length: 15 amino acids. The CDR3 loop reads CASSTRDSLTNEQFF. In DNA form, the CDR3 reads TGTGCCAGCAGCACGAGGGACAGCCTAACCAATGAGCAGTTCTTC.

The chain carries TRBV19 and TRBJ2-1; 9 bases match TRBD2. Germline V lookup: CDR1 LNHDA, CDR2 SQIVND (reference sequence). The V segment lost 4 bases and the J segment 8 bases; nucleotides outside the gene matches: 6. This CDR3 is 14 amino acids long. The CDR3 protein is CASSTRRGGYEQFF. CDR3 nucleotide sequence: TGTGCCAGTAGTACACGGCGGGGGGGTTATGAGCAGTTCTTC.

The CDR3 loop is CASRPGQGYGYTF. The CDR3 nucleotides are TGTGCCAGCCGTCCGGGACAGGGTTATGGCTACACCTTC. This chain links TRBV19 with TRBJ1-2; 9 nucleotides agree with TRBD1. The V segment lost 9 bases and the J segment 5 bases; nucleotides outside the gene matches: 7. The CDR3 covers 13 residues. Looked up from germline, CDR1 is LNHDA and CDR2 is SQIVND (reference sequence).

This chain connects TRBV2 to TRBJ2-7; D possibly corresponds to TRBD1 (6 bases). Looked up from germline, CDR1 is SNHLY and CDR2 is FYNNEI. This CDR3 is built from 14 residues. V was pared by 5 bases and J by 1 base, with 12 bases between. The DNA for the CDR3 is TGTGCCAGCAGTTGGACAGCGGCGTCCTACGAGCAGTACTTC. Its protein product is CASSWTAASYEQYF.

This clone has just one count. The rearrangement joins TRBV5-5 to TRBJ1-2; the D is unclear. Looked up from germline, CDR1 is SGHKS and CDR2 is YYEKEE (reference sequence). CDR3 length equals 13 residues. V shed 0 bases and J shed 2 bases, with 5 bases lying between them. CDR3: CASSLAGNYGYTF. The CDR3 DNA follows: TGTGCCAGCAGCTTGGCAGGCAACTATGGCTACACCTTC.

This chain uses TRBV12-5 with TRBJ2-5; tentatively, D is TRBD2 (5 bases). V gave up 6 bases and J gave up 7 bases, with 12 bases separating them. In germline, CDR1 is LGHNT, CDR2 FRNRAP. This CDR3 is 12 amino acids long. The CDR3 DNA is TGTGCTAGTGGCCAAGAAGGAGGGACCCAGTACTTC. Residues: CASGQEGGTQYF. Based on the CDR3 plus reference TRBV12-5 and TRBJ2-5, the full variable domain is DARVTQTPRHKVTEMGQEVTMRCQPILGHNTVFWYRQTMMQGLELLAYFRNRAPLDDSGMPKDRFSAEMPDATLATLKIQPSEPRDSAVYFCASGQEGGTQYFGPGTRLLVL.

This sequence joins TRBV5-6 and TRBJ2-1; D remains ambiguous. V shed 3 bases and J shed 11 bases, with 15 bases lying between them. CDR1 is SGHDT and CDR2 is YYEEEE in the germline V gene. The CDR3 consists of 13 residues. CDR3 loop: CASSYALAGQQFF. CDR3 bases: TGTGCCAGCAGCTATGCCCTGGCAGGTCAGCAGTTCTTC.

The CDR3 coding sequence is TGTGCCAGCAGCGTGGGGGATACGCAGTATTTT. This codes for CASSVGDTQYF. J is TRBJ2-3 and V is TRBV25-1; D remains unclear. V was pared by 6 bases and J by 6 bases, with 7 bases between. The CDR3 is 11 amino acids. The germline CDR1 and CDR2 sequences are MGHDK and SYGVNS.

The table lists this clone with a count of one. V gene TRBV4-2 combines with J gene TRBJ2-5, with a tentative D call TRBD2 (5 bases). This CDR3 has 13 amino acids. V gave up 4 bases and J gave up 4 bases, with 10 bases separating them. The V gene's germline CDR1 is LGHNA and CDR2 YNFKEQ. The CDR3 DNA sequence: TGTGCCAGCAGCCCCCCGGGAATAGAGACCCAGTACTTC. It translates to CASSPPGIETQYF.

The CDR3 region is CASSSPGEGQGPATEAFF. The CDR3 DNA reads TGTGCCAGCAGCTCCCCCGGTGAGGGACAGGGGCCGGCAACTGAAGCTTTCTTT. This sequence joins TRBV5-4 and TRBJ1-1, with 10 bases fitting TRBD1. The CDR3 sequence is 18 residues long. Germline loops: CDR1 SGHNT, CDR2 YYREEE (reference sequence). V trimming: 3 bases; J trimming: 5 bases; junction bases outside the gene matches: 16.

V is TRBV10-2 and J is TRBJ2-7; no clear D gene. With 6 bases removed from V and 2 bases from J, the gap between germline ends came to 11 bases. Germline lookup yields CDR1 WSHSY and CDR2 SAAADI. The CDR3 contains 13 residues. CDR3 sequence: CASRAGYAYEQYF. In DNA form, the CDR3 reads TGCGCCAGCAGGGCAGGCTACGCCTACGAGCAGTACTTC.

This clone has a handful of counts. The chain recombines TRBV5-1 with TRBJ1-6, with TRBD1 identical over 10 bases. This CDR3 contains 18 residues. V lost 4 bases, J lost 9 bases, and 16 bases stayed unmatched. In germline, CDR1 is SGHRS, CDR2 YFSETQ. In nucleotides, the CDR3 is TGCGCCAGCAGCCTCGCCTGGGACAGGGGACGAGTTAGTTCACCCCTCCACTTT. Translation gives CASSLAWDRGRVSSPLHF.

This chain uses TRBV6-6 with TRBJ1-1, with D possibly TRBD1 on 5 matching bases. The V end was cut by 5 bases, the J end by 10 bases, with 11 bases between. The CDR3 has 11 amino acids. Germline V gene lookup returns CDR1 MNHNY and CDR2 SVGAGI (reference sequence). CDR3 loop: CASSRQGGAFF. CDR3 in DNA: TGTGCCAGCAGTCGTCAGGGTGGAGCTTTCTTT.